Presented here are 31 T cell receptor beta chains from one specimen sequenced in a study of blood T cell repertoires in COVID-19. TCRdb's copy holds only in-frame clones and misses some; the assay was immunoSEQ multiplex PCR. The table lists about 310,000 clones, roughly 87% of them singletons, with 1% in the top ten. Sequencing used peripheral blood. All receptors come from a man over 45 with active or convalescent COVID-19.

The CDR3 is CASSFGQNANEKLFF. CDR3 bases: TGTGCCAGCAGTTTCGGACAGAATGCTAATGAAAAACTGTTTTTT. The chain employs TRBV6-5 and TRBJ1-4, with D tentatively TRBD1 (6 bases). Per germline, CDR1 MNHEY and CDR2 SVGAGI. V shed 4 bases and J shed 3 bases, with 12 bases lying between them. This CDR3 region has 15 residues.

The chain combines TRBV18 with TRBJ2-1; perhaps TRBD1 as D (5 bases). CDR1 KGHSH and CDR2 LQKENI come from the germline V gene. Between the trimmed V and J ends, which lost 6 bases and 8 bases, there was a span of 11 bases. There are 12 residues in the CDR3. CDR3 nucleotide sequence: TGTGCCAGCTCCTCGGACATCCATGAGCAGTTCTTC. It specifies CASSSDIHEQFF.

The chain recombines TRBV2 with TRBJ1-5, with a tentative D call TRBD1 (6 bases). Per the germline V gene, CDR1 is SNHLY and CDR2 is FYNNEI. This CDR3 region has 16 residues. Trimming pared 5 bases from V and 3 bases from J, leaving 17 bases between. CDR3 sequence (DNA): TGTGCCAGCAGTAGAGAATCTGGGACACTCAATCAGCCCCAGCATTTT. As protein: CASSRESGTLNQPQHF.

The rearrangement uses TRBV7-9 and TRBJ1-6; D gene unclear. Trimming took 6 bases from V and 0 from J, leaving 9 bases between them. CDR1 SEHNR and CDR2 FQNEAQ come from the germline V gene (reference sequence). The CDR3 is made up of 15 amino acids. CDR3 protein: CASRGQSSYNSPLHF. The CDR3 bases are TGTGCCAGCAGGGGCCAAAGCTCCTATAATTCACCCCTCCACTTT.

The chain has TRBV28 and TRBJ1-5; 10 bases are a match to TRBD1. The J segment lost 5 bases and the V segment lost 5 bases, leaving 9 bases of the junction unmatched. The CDR3 spans 16 residues. Per germline, CDR1 MDHEN and CDR2 SYDVKM. The CDR3 coding sequence is TGTGCCAGCAGTCCCTATCCGACAGGGGGCGATCAGCCCCAGCATTTT. It translates to CASSPYPTGGDQPQHF.

V and J are TRBV4-2 and TRBJ1-2; D remains unclear. Germline CDR1 LGHNA, CDR2 YNFKEQ. The V end lost 4 bases, the J end lost 3 bases, and 15 bases lay between the germline ends. This CDR3 has 15 residues. The CDR3 bases are TGTGCCAGCAGCCCCCCAAGAAGGAGCGACTATGGCTACACCTTC. As protein: CASSPPRRSDYGYTF.

This clone was seen a few times. The chain uses TRBV7-3 and TRBJ2-1, with D tentatively TRBD2 (5 bases). Trimming pared 5 bases from V and 4 bases from J, leaving 18 bases between. The CDR3 sequence is 16 residues long. From germline, CDR1 is SGHTA and CDR2 FQGTGA. CDR3 in amino acids: CASSPLPGGKYNEQFF. DNA of the CDR3: TGTGCCAGCAGCCCCCTGCCAGGAGGAAAATACAATGAGCAGTTCTTC. Full variable domain (outside the CDR3, taken from reference TRBV7-3 and TRBJ2-1): GAGVSQTPSNKVTEKGKYVELRCDPISGHTALYWYRQSLGQGPEFLIYFQGTGAADDSGLPNDRFFAVRPEGSVSTLKIQRTERGDSAVYLCASSPLPGGKYNEQFFGPGTRLTVL.

The rearrangement links TRBV2 to TRBJ1-4; no definite D call. The CDR3 loop spans 14 amino acids. Deletions cut 6 bases from V and 8 bases from J, with 16 bases between. Germline V gene sequence: CDR1 SNHLY, CDR2 FYNNEI. The DNA for the CDR3 is TGTGCCAGCAGGAGTAGTCCAGGCTCAGAAAAACTGTTTTTT. Encoded protein: CASRSSPGSEKLFF. The whole variable domain, remainder taken from reference TRBV2 and TRBJ1-4, is EPEVTQTPSHQVTQMGQEVILRCVPISNHLYFYWYRQILGQKVEFLVSFYNNEISEKSEIFDDQFSVERPDGSNFTLKIRSTKLEDSAMYFCASRSSPGSEKLFFGSGTQLSVL.

J is TRBJ1-6 and V is TRBV19; D possibly corresponds to TRBD1 (5 bases). This CDR3 comprises 14 residues. CDR1 LNHDA and CDR2 SQIVND come from the germline V gene (reference sequence). Trimming pared 3 bases from V and 7 bases from J, leaving 10 bases between. CDR3 residues: CASSIPEGNSPLHF. The CDR3 region has the DNA TGTGCCAGTAGTATTCCGGAGGGGAATTCACCCCTCCACTTT.

The chain joins TRBV19 to TRBJ1-5; TRBD1 is a possible D gene (5 bases). Germline CDR1 LNHDA, CDR2 SQIVND (reference sequence). The CDR3 spans 13 residues. V was cut by 7 bases and J by 4 bases, with 11 bases left in between. Written as DNA, the CDR3 is TGTGCCAGTAATTGGGGCAGTAATCAGCCCCAGCATTTT. This encodes CASNWGSNQPQHF.

The rearrangement links TRBV3-1 (or the pseudogene TRBV3-2) to TRBJ2-1, with TRBD2 matching over 12 bases. CDR1 is LGHDT and CDR2 is YNNKEL in the germline V gene (reference sequence). This CDR3 is 20 amino acids long. The ends lost 0 bases at V and 7 bases at J; junction bases unmatched: 16. In DNA form, the CDR3 reads TGTGCCAGCAGCCAAGATTCCCCGAGACTAGCGGGAGTCCATGCGAATGAGCAGTTCTTC. It encodes CASSQDSPRLAGVHANEQFF.

This rearrangement joins TRBV28 to TRBJ1-6; weak D call: TRBD1 (5 bases). CDR1 is MDHEN and CDR2 is SYDVKM in the germline V gene. The CDR3 runs 15 residues. Trimming removed 1 base at V and 9 bases at J, with 13 bases between. CDR3: CASSLYGRGGSPLHF. Written as DNA, the CDR3 is TGTGCCAGCAGTTTATACGGGAGGGGAGGTTCACCCCTCCACTTT.

The rearrangement links TRBV29-1 to TRBJ2-7; the D is unclear. Germline V gene sequence: CDR1 SQVTM, CDR2 ANQGSEA. Trimming left V 6 bases short and J 3 bases short, with 12 bases between. This CDR3 has 12 amino acids. The CDR3 loop reads CSVTDGFYEQYF. The CDR3, as DNA: TGCAGCGTGACTGACGGATTCTACGAGCAGTACTTC.

V and J are TRBV7-9 and TRBJ1-6; 7 positions agree with TRBD1. Germline CDR1 reads SEHNR; CDR2 reads FQNEAQ (reference sequence). This CDR3 region has 15 residues. Trimming took 4 bases from V and 4 from J; bases not matched to a gene: 4. CDR3 sequence reads: CASSSPGQYNSPLHF. The CDR3 nucleotides are TGTGCCAGCAGCTCCCCGGGACAGTATAATTCACCCCTCCACTTT.

This sequence joins TRBV2 and TRBJ2-5; 9 nucleotides match TRBD2. The V gene end was trimmed by 7 bases and the J gene end by 4 bases; junction bases not matched to a gene: 10. The CDR3 extends over 15 amino acids. Germline V gene data show CDR1 as SNHLY and CDR2 as FYNNEI. Here the CDR3 DNA reads TGTGCCAGCAAACGGCGGGAGGGCCGGGGAGAGACCCAGTACTTC. Protein product: CASKRREGRGETQYF. The full variable domain, rest sourced from reference TRBV2 and TRBJ2-5, is EPEVTQTPSHQVTQMGQEVILRCVPISNHLYFYWYRQILGQKVEFLVSFYNNEISEKSEIFDDQFSVERPDGSNFTLKIRSTKLEDSAMYFCASKRREGRGETQYFGPGTRLLVL.

This sequence joins TRBV4-1 and TRBJ1-6; TRBD1 is a possible D gene (5 bases). CDR3 length equals 14 residues. V lost 2 bases, J lost 16 bases, and 18 bases lay in between. Germline V gives CDR1 MGHRA, CDR2 YSYEKL. CDR3 in amino acids: CASSQKGEKASLHF. The CDR3 DNA sequence: TGCGCCAGCAGCCAAAAAGGGGAAAAGGCCTCTCTCCACTTT.

This clone was detected only a few times. The chain links TRBV5-1 to TRBJ2-2; a possible D gene is TRBD2 (6 bases). Per the germline V gene, CDR1 is SGHRS and CDR2 is YFSETQ. CDR3 length: 15 amino acids. The V end was cut by 4 bases, the J end by 1 base, with 11 bases between. The CDR3 coding sequence is TGCGCCAGCAGCCCCGAGGGAGGGAACACCGGGGAGCTGTTTTTT. Amino acids: CASSPEGGNTGELFF.

J is TRBJ1-5 and V is TRBV2, with TRBD1 as a possible D gene (5 bases). This CDR3 region has 14 residues. The V gene lost 10 bases and the J gene lost 0 bases, with 13 bases spanning the gap. Germline V lookup: CDR1 SNHLY, CDR2 FYNNEI. CDR3 nucleotide sequence: TGTGCCACCCAGTGGGGGGATAGCAATCAGCCCCAGCATTTT. Its translation: CATQWGDSNQPQHF. Full variable domain (missing parts from reference TRBV2 and TRBJ1-5): EPEVTQTPSHQVTQMGQEVILRCVPISNHLYFYWYRQILGQKVEFLVSFYNNEISEKSEIFDDQFSVERPDGSNFTLKIRSTKLEDSAMYFCATQWGDSNQPQHFGDGTRLSIL.

The chain is built from TRBV27 and TRBJ2-7, with D unresolved. Trimming pared 2 bases from V and 4 bases from J, leaving 6 bases between. The germline CDR1 and CDR2 sequences are MNHEY and SMNVEV (reference sequence). The CDR3 contains 12 residues. The CDR3 is CASSLNGYEQYF. The CDR3 bases are TGTGCCAGCAGTTTAAACGGGTACGAGCAGTACTTC.

The V and J genes are TRBV4-1 and TRBJ2-1; 13 nucleotides agree with TRBD2. J lost 13 bases, V lost 1 base, and 4 bases had no gene match. This CDR3 has 14 residues. CDR1 and CDR2 (germline): MGHRA, YSYEKL. The CDR3 protein is CASSQVGLAGAQFF. In DNA, the CDR3 is TGCGCCAGCAGCCAAGTTGGACTAGCGGGAGCCCAGTTCTTC.

V usage is TRBV7-8 and J usage is TRBJ2-7; tentative D call: TRBD2 (6 bases). This CDR3 is built from 16 residues. V dropped 5 bases and J dropped 5 bases, with 22 bases sitting between them. CDR1 and CDR2 from the germline V gene are SGHVS and FQNEAQ. The DNA for the CDR3 is TGTGCCAGCAGCCCCAGACCGATGGGAGGTCCCAACGAGCAGTACTTC. It translates to CASSPRPMGGPNEQYF.

The rearrangement uses TRBV27 and TRBJ1-2; 10 nucleotides agree with TRBD1. The CDR3 extends over 15 amino acids. V shed 0 bases, J shed 5 bases, and the junction held 3 bases outside the gene matches. Germline V gene lookup returns CDR1 MNHEY and CDR2 SMNVEV (reference sequence). This CDR3 reads CASSLSWTGGYGYTF. Here the CDR3 DNA reads TGTGCCAGCAGTTTATCTTGGACAGGGGGGTATGGCTACACCTTC.

The CDR3 DNA sequence: TGCGCCAGCAGCCAAGATAGAAGTCCCCGGAACACCGGGGAGCTGTTTTTT. Encoded protein: CASSQDRSPRNTGELFF. The chain couples TRBV4-1 to TRBJ2-2; D unresolved. Between the trimmed V and J ends, which lost 0 bases and 1 base, there was a span of 12 bases. This CDR3 is built from 17 residues. Germline V CDR1 and CDR2: MGHRA, YSYEKL.

The chain combines TRBV18 with TRBJ1-1; D may be TRBD1 (6 bases). The ends were cut back, 4 bases at V and 0 bases at J, with 15 bases in the middle. CDR1 KGHSH and CDR2 LQKENI come from the germline V gene. This CDR3 region has 16 residues. The CDR3 coding sequence is TGTGCCAGCTCACTACAGGGAGTCGGCATGAACACTGAAGCTTTCTTT. The encoded protein is CASSLQGVGMNTEAFF.

This chain uses TRBV7-2 with TRBJ2-7, with TRBD2 matching 11 bases. The CDR3 runs 18 residues. V shed 1 base, J shed 2 bases, and the junction held 10 bases outside the gene matches. Germline-derived CDR1 and CDR2 are SGHTA and FQGNSA. CDR3 DNA sequence: TGTGCCAGCAGCTTAGACTACCCGGGACTAGCGGAAACCTACGAGCAGTACTTC. Protein product: CASSLDYPGLAETYEQYF.

The chain recombines TRBV6-5 with TRBJ2-1, with D perhaps matching TRBD2 (6 bases). CDR3 length: 13 residues. V lost 7 bases to trimming and J lost 6 bases, with 13 bases between them. Germline CDR1 MNHEY, CDR2 SVGAGI. CDR3 DNA sequence: TGTGCCAGCACCCCTATGGGGGGCAATGAGCAGTTCTTC. Translated, it gives CASTPMGGNEQFF.

The table lists this clone with a count of one. V and J are TRBV6-5 and TRBJ2-1; perhaps TRBD1 as D (5 bases). The CDR3 has 14 amino acids. Germline-derived CDR1 and CDR2 are MNHEY and SVGAGI. V dropped 2 bases and J dropped 8 bases, with 13 bases sitting between them. CDR3 sequence reads: CASSYGDRLHEQFF. DNA for the CDR3: TGTGCCAGCAGTTACGGTGACAGACTCCATGAGCAGTTCTTC.

This chain uses TRBV2 with TRBJ1-3; D is undetermined. Germline V gene data show CDR1 as SNHLY and CDR2 as FYNNEI. The CDR3 totals 14 residues. Trimming left V 8 bases short and J 0 bases short, with 11 bases between. Written as DNA, the CDR3 is TGTGCCAGCGAGGGCAGTTCCTCTGGAAACACCATATATTTT. It yields the protein CASEGSSSGNTIYF. The complete variable domain, with remaining parts taken from reference TRBV2 and TRBJ1-3, reads EPEVTQTPSHQVTQMGQEVILRCVPISNHLYFYWYRQILGQKVEFLVSFYNNEISEKSEIFDDQFSVERPDGSNFTLKIRSTKLEDSAMYFCASEGSSSGNTIYFGEGSWLTVV.

This clone has more than one count but fewer than ten. In DNA form, the CDR3 reads TGTGCCAGCTCACCGGGACTTGACTATGGCTACACCTTC. It yields the protein CASSPGLDYGYTF. This sequence joins TRBV18 and TRBJ1-2; weak D call: TRBD1 (5 bases). The CDR3 runs 13 residues. CDR1 and CDR2 from the germline V gene are KGHSH and LQKENI. V was shortened by 3 bases and J by 3 bases, with 8 bases between the two germline ends.

This clone was counted at least ten times. J is TRBJ1-5 and V is TRBV24-1, with a possible D match to TRBD1 (6 bases). Germline CDR1 is KGHDR and CDR2 is SFDVKD. Trimming removed 4 bases at V and 0 bases at J, with 12 bases between. The CDR3 has 16 amino acids. The CDR3 protein is CATSEAGTTSNQPQHF. CDR3 coding DNA: TGTGCCACCAGTGAGGCCGGGACAACTAGCAATCAGCCCCAGCATTTT.

The chain uses TRBV6-5 and TRBJ2-1, with 11 nucleotides matching TRBD1. Trimming cost V 4 bases and J 6 bases; bases outside gene matches: 8. Germline assignment: CDR1 MNHEY and CDR2 SVGAGI. This CDR3 region has 16 residues. The CDR3 loop is CASSFYPGQGVNEQFF. CDR3 DNA: TGTGCCAGCAGTTTTTACCCGGGACAGGGGGTCAATGAGCAGTTCTTC.